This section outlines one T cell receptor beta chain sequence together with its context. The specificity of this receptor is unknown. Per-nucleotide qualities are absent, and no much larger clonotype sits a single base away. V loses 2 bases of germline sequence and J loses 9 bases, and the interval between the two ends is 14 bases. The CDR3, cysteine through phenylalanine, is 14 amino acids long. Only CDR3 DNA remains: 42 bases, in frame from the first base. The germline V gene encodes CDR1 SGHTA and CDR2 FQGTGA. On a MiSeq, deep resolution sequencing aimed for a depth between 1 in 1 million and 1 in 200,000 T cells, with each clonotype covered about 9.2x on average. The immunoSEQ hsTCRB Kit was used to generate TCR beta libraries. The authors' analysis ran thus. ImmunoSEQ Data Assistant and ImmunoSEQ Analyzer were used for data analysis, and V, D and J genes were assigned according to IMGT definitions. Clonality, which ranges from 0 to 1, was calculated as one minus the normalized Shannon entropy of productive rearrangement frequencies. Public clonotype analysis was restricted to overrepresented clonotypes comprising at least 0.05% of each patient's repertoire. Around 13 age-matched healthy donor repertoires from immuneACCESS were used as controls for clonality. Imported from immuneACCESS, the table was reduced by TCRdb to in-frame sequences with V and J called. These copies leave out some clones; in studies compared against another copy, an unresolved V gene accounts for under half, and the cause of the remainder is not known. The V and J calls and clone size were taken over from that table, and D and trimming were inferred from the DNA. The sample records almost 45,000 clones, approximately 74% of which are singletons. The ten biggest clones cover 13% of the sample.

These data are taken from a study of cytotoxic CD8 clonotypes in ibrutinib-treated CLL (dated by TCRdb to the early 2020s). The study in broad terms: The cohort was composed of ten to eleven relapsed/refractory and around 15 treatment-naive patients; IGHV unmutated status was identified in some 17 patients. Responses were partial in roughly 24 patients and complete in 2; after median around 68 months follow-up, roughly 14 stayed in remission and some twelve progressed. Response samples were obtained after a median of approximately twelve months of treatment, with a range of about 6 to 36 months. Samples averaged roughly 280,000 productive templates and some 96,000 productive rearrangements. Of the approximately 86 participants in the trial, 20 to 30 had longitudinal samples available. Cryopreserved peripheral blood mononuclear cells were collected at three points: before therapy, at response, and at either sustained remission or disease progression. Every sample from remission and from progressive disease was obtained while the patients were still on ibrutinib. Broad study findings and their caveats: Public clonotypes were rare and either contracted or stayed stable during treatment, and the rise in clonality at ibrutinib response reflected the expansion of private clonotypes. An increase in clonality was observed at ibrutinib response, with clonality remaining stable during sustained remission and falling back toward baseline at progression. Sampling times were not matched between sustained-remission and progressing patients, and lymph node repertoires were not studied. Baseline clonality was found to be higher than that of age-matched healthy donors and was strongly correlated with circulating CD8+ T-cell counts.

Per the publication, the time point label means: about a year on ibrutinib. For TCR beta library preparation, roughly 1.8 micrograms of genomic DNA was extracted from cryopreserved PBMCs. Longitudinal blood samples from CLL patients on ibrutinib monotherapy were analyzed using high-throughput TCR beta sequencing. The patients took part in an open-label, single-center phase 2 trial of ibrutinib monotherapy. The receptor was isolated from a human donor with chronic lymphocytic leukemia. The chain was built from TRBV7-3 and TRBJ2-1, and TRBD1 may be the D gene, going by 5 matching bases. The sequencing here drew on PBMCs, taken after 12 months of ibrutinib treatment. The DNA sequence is TGTGCCAGCAGCTTAGTTAGGGGAACGGCTGAGCAGTTCTTC. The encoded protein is CASSLVRGTAEQFF.